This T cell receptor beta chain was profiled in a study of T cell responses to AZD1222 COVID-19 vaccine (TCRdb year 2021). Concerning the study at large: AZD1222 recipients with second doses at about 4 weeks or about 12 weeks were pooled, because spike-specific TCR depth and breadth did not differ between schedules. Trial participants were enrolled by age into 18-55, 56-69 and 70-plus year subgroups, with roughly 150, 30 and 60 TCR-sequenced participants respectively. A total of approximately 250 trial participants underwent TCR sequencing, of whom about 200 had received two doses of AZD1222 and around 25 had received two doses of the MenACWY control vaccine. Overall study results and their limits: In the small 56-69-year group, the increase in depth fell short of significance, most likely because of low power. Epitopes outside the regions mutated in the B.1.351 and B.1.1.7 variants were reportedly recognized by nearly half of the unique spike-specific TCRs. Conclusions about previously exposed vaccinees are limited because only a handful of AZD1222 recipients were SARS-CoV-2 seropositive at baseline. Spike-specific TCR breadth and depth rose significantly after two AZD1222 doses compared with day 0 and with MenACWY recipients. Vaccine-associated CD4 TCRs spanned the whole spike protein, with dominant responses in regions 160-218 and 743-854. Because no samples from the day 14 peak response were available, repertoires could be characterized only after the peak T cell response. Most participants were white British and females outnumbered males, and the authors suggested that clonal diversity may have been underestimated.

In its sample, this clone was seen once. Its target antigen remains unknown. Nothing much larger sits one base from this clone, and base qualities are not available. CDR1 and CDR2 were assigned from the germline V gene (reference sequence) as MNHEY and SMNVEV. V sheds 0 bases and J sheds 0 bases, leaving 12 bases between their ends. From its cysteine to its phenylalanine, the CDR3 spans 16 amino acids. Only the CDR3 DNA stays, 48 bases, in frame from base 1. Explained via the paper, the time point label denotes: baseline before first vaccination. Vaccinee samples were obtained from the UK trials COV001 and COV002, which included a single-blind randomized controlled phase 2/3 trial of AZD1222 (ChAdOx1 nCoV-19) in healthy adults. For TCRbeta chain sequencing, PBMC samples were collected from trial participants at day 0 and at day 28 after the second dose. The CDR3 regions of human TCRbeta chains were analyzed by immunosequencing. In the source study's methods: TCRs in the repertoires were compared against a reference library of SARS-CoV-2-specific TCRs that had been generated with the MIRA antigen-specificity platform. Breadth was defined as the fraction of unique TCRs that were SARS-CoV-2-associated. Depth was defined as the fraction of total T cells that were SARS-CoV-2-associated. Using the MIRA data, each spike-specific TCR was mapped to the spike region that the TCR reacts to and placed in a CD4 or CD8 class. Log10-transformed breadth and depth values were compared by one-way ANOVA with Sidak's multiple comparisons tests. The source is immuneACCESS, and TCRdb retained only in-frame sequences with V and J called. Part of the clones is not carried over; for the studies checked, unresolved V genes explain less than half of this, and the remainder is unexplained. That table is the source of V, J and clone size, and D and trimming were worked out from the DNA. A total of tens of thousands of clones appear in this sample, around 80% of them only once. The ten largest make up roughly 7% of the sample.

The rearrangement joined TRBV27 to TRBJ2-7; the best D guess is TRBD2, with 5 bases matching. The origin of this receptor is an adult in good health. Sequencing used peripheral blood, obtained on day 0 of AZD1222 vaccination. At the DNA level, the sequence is TGTGCCAGCAGTTTATCGCTGATAGCGAGCTCCTACGAGCAGTACTTC. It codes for CASSLSLIASSYEQYF.